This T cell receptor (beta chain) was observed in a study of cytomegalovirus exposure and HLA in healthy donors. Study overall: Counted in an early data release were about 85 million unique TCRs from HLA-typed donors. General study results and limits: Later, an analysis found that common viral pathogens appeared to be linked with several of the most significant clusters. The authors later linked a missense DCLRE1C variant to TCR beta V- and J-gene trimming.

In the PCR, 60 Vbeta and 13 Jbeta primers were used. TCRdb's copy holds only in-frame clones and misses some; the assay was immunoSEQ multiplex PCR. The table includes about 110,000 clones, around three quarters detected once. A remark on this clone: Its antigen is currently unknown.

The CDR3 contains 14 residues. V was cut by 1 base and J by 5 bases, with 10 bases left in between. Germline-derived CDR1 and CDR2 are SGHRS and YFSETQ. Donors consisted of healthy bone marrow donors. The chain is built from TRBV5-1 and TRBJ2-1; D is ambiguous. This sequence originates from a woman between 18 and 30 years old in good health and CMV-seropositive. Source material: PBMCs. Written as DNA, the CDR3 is TGCGCCAGCAGCTTGATGGGTCGGGACAATGAGCAGTTCTTC. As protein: CASSLMGRDNEQFF.